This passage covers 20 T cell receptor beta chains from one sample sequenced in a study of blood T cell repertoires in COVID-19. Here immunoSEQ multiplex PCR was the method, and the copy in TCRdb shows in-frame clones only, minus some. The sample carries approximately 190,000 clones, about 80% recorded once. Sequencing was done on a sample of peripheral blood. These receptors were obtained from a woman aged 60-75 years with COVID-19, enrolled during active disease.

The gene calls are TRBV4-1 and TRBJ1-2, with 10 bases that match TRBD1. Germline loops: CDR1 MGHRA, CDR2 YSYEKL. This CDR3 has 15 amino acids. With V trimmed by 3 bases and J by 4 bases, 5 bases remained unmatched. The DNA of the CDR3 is TGCGCCAGCAGCCAGACAGGGGGCGGACCCTATGGCTACACCTTC. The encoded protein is CASSQTGGGPYGYTF.

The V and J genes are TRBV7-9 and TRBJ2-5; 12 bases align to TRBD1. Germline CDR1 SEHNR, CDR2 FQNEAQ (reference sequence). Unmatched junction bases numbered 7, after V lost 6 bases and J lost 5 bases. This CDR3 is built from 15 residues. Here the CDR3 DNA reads TGTGCCAGCAGTTGGGACAGGGGGCGCGGGGAGACCCAGTACTTC. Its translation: CASSWDRGRGETQYF. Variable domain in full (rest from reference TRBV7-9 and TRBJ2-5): DTGVSQNPRHKITKRGQNVTFRCDPISEHNRLYWYRQTLGQGPEFLTYFQNEAQLEKSRLLSDRFSAERPKGSFSTLEIQRTEQGDSAMYLCASSWDRGRGETQYFGPGTRLLVL.

In nucleotides, the CDR3 is TGTGCCAGCAGCGCCCAGGGTGTGGACACTGAAGCTTTCTTT. It translates to CASSAQGVDTEAFF. The genes are TRBV6-4 and TRBJ1-1; possible D gene TRBD1, 5 bases. Germline loops: CDR1 MRHNA, CDR2 SNTAGT. V shed 6 bases and J shed 3 bases, with 14 bases lying between them. The CDR3 has 14 amino acids.

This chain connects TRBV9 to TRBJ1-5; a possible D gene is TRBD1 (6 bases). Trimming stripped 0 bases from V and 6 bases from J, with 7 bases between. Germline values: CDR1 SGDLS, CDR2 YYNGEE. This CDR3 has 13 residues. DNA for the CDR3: TGTGCCAGCAGCGTAGAACAGGGTCAGCCCCAGCATTTT. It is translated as CASSVEQGQPQHF.

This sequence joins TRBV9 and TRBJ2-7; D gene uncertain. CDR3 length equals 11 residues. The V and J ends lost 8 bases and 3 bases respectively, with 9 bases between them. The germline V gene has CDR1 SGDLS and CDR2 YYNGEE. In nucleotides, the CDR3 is TGTGCCAGTCCGAGTGTCTACGAGCAGTACTTC. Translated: CASPSVYEQYF.

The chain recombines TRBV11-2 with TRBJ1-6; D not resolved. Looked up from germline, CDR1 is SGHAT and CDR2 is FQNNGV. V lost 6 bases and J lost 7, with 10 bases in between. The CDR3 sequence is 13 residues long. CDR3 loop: CASSPLRNSPLHF. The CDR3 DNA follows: TGTGCCAGCAGTCCTTTGCGGAATTCACCCCTCCACTTT.

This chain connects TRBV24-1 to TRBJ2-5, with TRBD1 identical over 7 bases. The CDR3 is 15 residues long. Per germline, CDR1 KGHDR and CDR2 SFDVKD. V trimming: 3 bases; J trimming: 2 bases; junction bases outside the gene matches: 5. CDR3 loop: CATSDARQGQETQYF. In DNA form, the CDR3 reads TGTGCCACCAGTGATGCCAGACAGGGACAAGAGACCCAGTACTTC.

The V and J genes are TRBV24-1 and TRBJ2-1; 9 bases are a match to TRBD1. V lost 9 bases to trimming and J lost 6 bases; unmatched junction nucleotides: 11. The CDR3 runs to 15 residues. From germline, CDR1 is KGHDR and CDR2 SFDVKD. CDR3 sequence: CATFLRDRVFNEQFF. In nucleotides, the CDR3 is TGTGCCACCTTTCTCCGGGACAGGGTATTCAATGAGCAGTTCTTC.

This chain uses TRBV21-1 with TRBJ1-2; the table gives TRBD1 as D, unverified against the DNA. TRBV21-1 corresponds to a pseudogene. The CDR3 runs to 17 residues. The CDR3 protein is CASSNYQETELNYGYTF. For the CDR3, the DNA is TGTGCCAGCAGCAACTATCAAGAGACAGAGCTAAACTATGGCTACACCTTC.

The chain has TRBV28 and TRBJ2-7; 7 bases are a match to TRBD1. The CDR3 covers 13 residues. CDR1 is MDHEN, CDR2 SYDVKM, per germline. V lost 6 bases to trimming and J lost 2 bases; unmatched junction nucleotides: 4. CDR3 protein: CASRRDSPYEQYF. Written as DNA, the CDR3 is TGTGCCAGCAGGAGGGACAGCCCCTACGAGCAGTACTTC.

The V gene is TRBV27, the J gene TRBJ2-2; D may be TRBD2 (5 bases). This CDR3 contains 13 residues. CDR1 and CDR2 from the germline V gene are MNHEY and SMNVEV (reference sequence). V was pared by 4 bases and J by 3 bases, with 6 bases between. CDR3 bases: TGTGCCAGCAGTTCGAGGGACACCGGGGAGCTGTTTTTT. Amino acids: CASSSRDTGELFF.

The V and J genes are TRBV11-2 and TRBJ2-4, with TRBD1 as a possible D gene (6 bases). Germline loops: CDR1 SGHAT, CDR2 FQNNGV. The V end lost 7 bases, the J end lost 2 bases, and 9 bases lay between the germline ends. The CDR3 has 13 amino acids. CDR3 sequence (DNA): TGTGCCAGCACCACAGGGACCAAAAACATTCAGTACTTC. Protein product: CASTTGTKNIQYF.

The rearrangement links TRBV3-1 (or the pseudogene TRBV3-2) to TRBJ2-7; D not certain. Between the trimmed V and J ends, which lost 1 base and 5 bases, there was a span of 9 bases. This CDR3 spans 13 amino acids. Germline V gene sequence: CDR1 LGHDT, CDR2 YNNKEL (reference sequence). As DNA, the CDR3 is TGTGCCAGCAGCCAAGGGCCCTCAGACGAGCAGTACGTC. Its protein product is CASSQGPSDEQYV.

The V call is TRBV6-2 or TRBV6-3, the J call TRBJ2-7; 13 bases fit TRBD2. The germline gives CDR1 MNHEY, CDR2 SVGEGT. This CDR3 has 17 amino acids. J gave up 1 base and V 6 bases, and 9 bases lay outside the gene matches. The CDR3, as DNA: TGTGCCAGCAGCCCGGGACTAGCGGGGTACCTTTCCTACGAGCAGTACGTC. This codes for CASSPGLAGYLSYEQYV.

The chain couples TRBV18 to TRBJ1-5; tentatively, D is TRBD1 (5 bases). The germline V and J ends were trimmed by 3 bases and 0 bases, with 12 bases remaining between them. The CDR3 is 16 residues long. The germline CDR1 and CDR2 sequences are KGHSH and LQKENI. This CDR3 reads CASSPDPGNSNQPQHF. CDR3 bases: TGTGCCAGCTCACCGGATCCAGGGAATAGCAATCAGCCCCAGCATTTT.

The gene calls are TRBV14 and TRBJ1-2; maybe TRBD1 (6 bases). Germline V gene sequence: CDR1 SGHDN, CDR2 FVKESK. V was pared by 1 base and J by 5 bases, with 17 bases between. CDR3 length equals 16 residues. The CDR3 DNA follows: TGTGCCAGCAGCCAAGGGCAGGGGCTAACCCATTATGGCTACACCTTC. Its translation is CASSQGQGLTHYGYTF. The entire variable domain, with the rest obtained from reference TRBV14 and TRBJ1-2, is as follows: EAGVTQFPSHSVIEKGQTVTLRCDPISGHDNLYWYRRVMGKEIKFLLHFVKESKQDESGMPNNRFLAERTGGTYSTLKVQPAELEDSGVYFCASSQGQGLTHYGYTFGSGTRLTVV.

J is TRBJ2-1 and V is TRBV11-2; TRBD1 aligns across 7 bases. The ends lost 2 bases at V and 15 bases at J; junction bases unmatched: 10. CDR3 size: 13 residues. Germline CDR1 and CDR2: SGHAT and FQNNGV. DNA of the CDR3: TGTGCCAGCAGCTTATTGGGGACGACAGGGAGGTTCTTC. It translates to CASSLLGTTGRFF.

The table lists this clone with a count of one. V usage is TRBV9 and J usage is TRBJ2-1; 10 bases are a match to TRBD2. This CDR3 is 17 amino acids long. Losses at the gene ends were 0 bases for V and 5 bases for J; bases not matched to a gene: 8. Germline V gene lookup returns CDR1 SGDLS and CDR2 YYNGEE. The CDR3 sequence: CASSVGLAGVWDNEQFF. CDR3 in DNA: TGTGCCAGCAGCGTAGGTCTAGCGGGAGTATGGGACAATGAGCAGTTCTTC.

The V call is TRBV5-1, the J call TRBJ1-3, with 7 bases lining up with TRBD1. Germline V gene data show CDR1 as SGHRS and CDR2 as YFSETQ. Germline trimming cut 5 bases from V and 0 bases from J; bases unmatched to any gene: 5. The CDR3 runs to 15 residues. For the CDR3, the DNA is TGCGCCAGCAGTGCGGGACAGAGCTCTGGAAACACCATATATTTT. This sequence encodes CASSAGQSSGNTIYF.

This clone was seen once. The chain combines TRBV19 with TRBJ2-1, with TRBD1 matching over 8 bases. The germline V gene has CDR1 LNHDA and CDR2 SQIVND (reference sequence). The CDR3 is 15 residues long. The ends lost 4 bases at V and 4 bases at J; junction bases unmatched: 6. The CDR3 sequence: CASSRGTGGYNEQFF. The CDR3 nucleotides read TGTGCCAGTAGTAGGGGGACAGGAGGGTACAATGAGCAGTTCTTC.